The sequence of this T cell receptor (beta chain) was determined in a study of cytomegalovirus exposure and HLA in healthy donors. Study-wide points: Follow-up analysis seemed to connect common viral pathogens with several of the most significant clusters identified.

Primers: 60 Vbeta forward and 13 Jbeta reverse. Measured with immunoSEQ multiplex PCR; TCRdb has only the in-frame clones, and not every one. Of more than 150,000 clones listed, approximately 83% were seen once; the top ten hold over 1.5%. Only one count was recorded for this clone. Its antigen is still unknown. After removal of 7 bases from V and 2 bases from J, the junction contained 8 bases not matched to a gene. CDR1 is MDHEN, CDR2 SYDVKM, per germline. The CDR3 consists of 14 residues. Sequences were obtained from PBMCs. The rearrangement joins TRBV28 to TRBJ2-7, with 7 nucleotides matching TRBD1. The receptor was derived from a woman younger than 35 in good health and CMV-seronegative. The CDR3 spells CASNGGQVAYEQYF. The CDR3 bases are TGTGCCAGCAACGGTGGACAGGTTGCCTACGAGCAGTACTTC.